This T cell receptor beta chain came from a study of spatial heterogeneity in lung cancer. Study findings and constraints: Tracking of ubiquitous and regional nonsynonymous mutations by counts of ubiquitous and regional expanded TCRs, respectively, was seen. Mutation counts in tumors were tracked by counts of expanded intratumoral alpha and beta TCRs.

TCRdb ran MiXCR on the 5' RACE reads and lists one entry per CDR3 protein. In the table there are about 10,000 distinct CDR3 sequences, roughly 13% of which are singletons. The germline V gene encodes CDR1 SGHVS and CDR2 FNYEAQ. The V and J ends lost 3 bases and 1 base, in that order; junction bases with no gene match: 3. The CDR3 loop spans 15 amino acids. Comments on this clonotype: The antigen is not known.

This sample's time point: sample taken at primary tumor resection. The cohort: around 79 early-stage, untreated non-small cell lung cancer patients. The sequence came from a male donor with early-stage non-small cell lung cancer. The sequencing used lung tumor tissue, collected at surgery. The rearrangement links TRBV7-6 to TRBJ1-1; 9 bases line up with TRBD1. CDR3 sequence: CASSFGTGTNTEAFF. CDR3 DNA sequence: TGTGCCAGCAGCTTTGGGACAGGGACGAACACTGAAGCTTTCTTT.